This T cell receptor beta chain appears in the sequencing data of a study of blood T cell repertoires in COVID-19. Study in general: Samples representing acute and convalescent COVID-19 were sourced from the United States, Italy and Spain. PBMCs, B-cell-depleted T cells, or T cells provided the cDNA or gDNA that made up the material.

The Seattle patients joined while their infection was active and were tracked longitudinally afterward. Here immunoSEQ multiplex PCR was the method, and the copy in TCRdb shows in-frame clones only, minus some. Of about 300,000 clones listed, about 90% are singletons. Germline CDR1 is LGHDT and CDR2 is YNNKEL (reference sequence). V gave up 4 bases and J gave up 6 bases; unmatched junction bases: 5. The CDR3 contains 14 residues. The source material was peripheral blood. The V gene is TRBV3-1 (or the pseudogene TRBV3-2), the J gene TRBJ1-5; 8 positions match TRBD1. This receptor was taken from a woman in her twenties or thirties with COVID-19, enrolled during active disease. CDR3: CASSPAGTGQPQHF. The CDR3 DNA follows: TGTGCCAGCAGCCCTGCAGGGACAGGTCAGCCCCAGCATTTT.